These 25 T cell receptor beta chains came from one sample sequenced in a study of blood T cell repertoires in COVID-19. TCRdb's copy holds only in-frame clones and misses some; the assay was immunoSEQ multiplex PCR. Among about 250,000 clones, nearly 85% were seen once, and the ten largest hold more than 5%. The material sequenced was peripheral blood. Receptors were obtained from a human donor in a cohort sampled during active COVID-19.

V is TRBV18 and J is TRBJ1-3, with TRBD1 identical over 7 bases. Germline V gene sequence: CDR1 KGHSH, CDR2 LQKENI. After removal of 0 bases from V and 2 bases from J, the junction contained 1 base not matched to a gene. This CDR3 has 15 amino acids. CDR3: CASSPPGTAGNTIYF. CDR3 in DNA: TGTGCCAGCTCACCACCTGGGACAGCTGGAAACACCATATATTTT.

This clone was seen more than once but under ten times. The chain is built from TRBV9 and TRBJ2-7, with a tentative D call TRBD2 (5 bases). Trimming pared 2 bases from V and 3 bases from J, leaving 12 bases between. From germline, CDR1 is SGDLS and CDR2 YYNGEE. This CDR3 spans 14 amino acids. As DNA, the CDR3 is TGTGCCAGCAGCGTCACCCCGGGGAGCTACGAGCAGTACTTC. It is translated as CASSVTPGSYEQYF.

CDR3 amino acids: CASRATGGHNQPQHF. CDR3 nucleotides: TGTGCCAGCAGAGCGACAGGGGGTCACAATCAGCCCCAGCATTTT. The chain has TRBV2 and TRBJ1-5; TRBD1 agrees at 9 bases. CDR3 size: 15 residues. Looked up from germline, CDR1 is SNHLY and CDR2 is FYNNEI. J lost 3 bases, V lost 6 bases, and 6 bases had no gene match.

A note on this clone: The junction and the germline gene differ at one end; a read error may be behind it. V is TRBV6-6 and J is TRBJ1-1; 8 bases match TRBD1. The CDR3 has 11 residues. Germline lookup yields CDR1 MNHNY and CDR2 SVGAGI (reference sequence). The CDR3 sequence is CAGRGRTEAFF. As DNA, the CDR3 is TGTGCCGGCAGGGGGCGAACTGAAGCTTTCTTT.

The CDR3 protein is CASSKAPGIGGNQPQHF. The CDR3 bases are TGTGCCAGCAGCAAAGCGCCCGGGATCGGGGGCAATCAGCCCCAGCATTTT. The chain is built from TRBV21-1 and TRBJ1-5. TRBV21-1 is a known pseudogene. The CDR3 covers 17 residues.

The chain is built from TRBV5-1 and TRBJ2-5; 10 positions agree with TRBD2. Germline CDR1 reads SGHRS; CDR2 reads YFSETQ. This CDR3 spans 13 amino acids. V trimming: 6 bases; J trimming: 5 bases; junction bases outside the gene matches: 4. The CDR3 protein is CASKAGGLETQYF. The DNA for the CDR3 is TGCGCCAGCAAAGCGGGGGGGCTGGAGACCCAGTACTTC.

The chain joins TRBV6-2 or TRBV6-3 to TRBJ2-1; a possible D gene is TRBD2 (6 bases). The V and J ends lost 6 bases and 7 bases respectively, with 22 bases between them. The CDR3 sequence is 16 residues long. The germline V gene encodes CDR1 MNHEY and CDR2 SVGEGT. The DNA for the CDR3 is TGTGCCAGCAGCTCCGCAGGTTTCGGGGGTGGGAATGAGCAGTTCTTC. Translating gives CASSSAGFGGGNEQFF.

V is TRBV5-1 and J is TRBJ2-5, with D uncertain. With 6 bases removed from V and 1 base from J, the gap between germline ends came to 13 bases. The length of the CDR3 is 14 residues. Looked up from germline, CDR1 is SGHRS and CDR2 is YFSETQ. CDR3 in DNA: TGCGCCAGCACCCGAGGCAGACCCCAAGAGACCCAGTACTTC. It specifies CASTRGRPQETQYF.

This chain links TRBV24-1 with TRBJ1-5, with D perhaps matching TRBD1 (6 bases). Per the germline V gene, CDR1 is KGHDR and CDR2 is SFDVKD. V was trimmed by 3 bases and J by 3 bases, leaving 8 bases between them. This CDR3 is 14 amino acids long. The CDR3 region has the DNA TGTGCCACCAGTGATACAGGGTACAATCAGCCCCAGCATTTT. It codes for CATSDTGYNQPQHF.

This rearrangement joins TRBV9 to TRBJ2-5; TRBD1 agrees at 10 bases. V gave up 0 bases and J gave up 5 bases; unmatched junction bases: 10. CDR3 length: 17 residues. In germline, CDR1 is SGDLS, CDR2 YYNGEE. The CDR3: CASSVGGDRGHGETQYF. As DNA, the CDR3 is TGTGCCAGCAGCGTAGGTGGAGACAGGGGGCACGGGGAGACCCAGTACTTC. Together with reference TRBV9 and TRBJ2-5, the CDR3 gives the full variable domain: DSGVTQTPKHLITATGQRVTLRCSPRSGDLSVYWYQQSLDQGLQFLIQYYNGEERAKGNILERFSAQQFPDLHSELNLSSLELGDSALYFCASSVGGDRGHGETQYFGPGTRLLVL.

The chain recombines TRBV20-1 with TRBJ1-1; D perhaps matches TRBD1 (6 bases). V gave up 3 bases and J gave up 3 bases, with 20 bases separating them. Germline V gene sequence: CDR1 DFQATT, CDR2 SNEGSKA (reference sequence). The CDR3 sequence is 16 residues long. CDR3 nucleotide sequence: TGCAGTGCTAGTCGGGGGACTACGAACAGGGACACTGAAGCTTTCTTT. It is translated as CSASRGTTNRDTEAFF.

V is TRBV19 and J is TRBJ2-7, with 10 bases aligning to TRBD1. V shed 6 bases and J 2 bases; nucleotides not matched to a gene: 4. The CDR3 contains 14 residues. From germline, CDR1 is LNHDA and CDR2 SQIVND (reference sequence). The CDR3 coding sequence is TGTGCCAGTAGACTCGGACAGGGGGCCTACGAGCAGTACTTC. Translating it yields CASRLGQGAYEQYF. Full variable domain (missing parts from reference TRBV19 and TRBJ2-7): DGGITQSPKYLFRKEGQNVTLSCEQNLNHDAMYWYRQDPGQGLRLIYYSQIVNDFQKGDIAEGYSVSREKKESFPLTVTSAQKNPTAFYLCASRLGQGAYEQYFGPGTRLTVT.

This clone was seen once. The chain carries TRBV30 and TRBJ2-7; TRBD2 might be the D (7 bases). Per the germline V gene, CDR1 is GTSNPN and CDR2 is SVGIG (reference sequence). V lost 5 bases, J lost 5 bases, and 19 bases lay in between. The CDR3 extends over 14 amino acids. The CDR3 sequence: CAWDYGGRTNEQYF. CDR3 nucleotides: TGTGCCTGGGATTACGGGGGGCGTACAAACGAGCAGTACTTC.

This clone was seen a single time. The chain uses TRBV3-1 (or the pseudogene TRBV3-2) and TRBJ2-1; 7 bases fit TRBD1. The germline V gene has CDR1 LGHDT and CDR2 YNNKEL (reference sequence). The CDR3 has 15 residues. V gave up 4 bases and J gave up 4 bases; unmatched junction bases: 7. CDR3 region: CASSRRTGEYNEQFF. The DNA of the CDR3 is TGTGCCAGCAGCCGCCGCACAGGGGAGTACAATGAGCAGTTCTTC.

V gene TRBV10-1 combines with J gene TRBJ2-2, with TRBD1 matching over 11 bases. The germline CDR1 and CDR2 sequences are WNHNN and SYGVQD (reference sequence). The V and J ends lost 7 bases and 2 bases, in that order; junction bases with no gene match: 3. The CDR3 is made up of 15 amino acids. The CDR3 DNA reads as TGCGCCAGCACCGGACAGGGGGCAAACACCGGGGAGCTGTTTTTT. Its translation: CASTGQGANTGELFF.

V and J are TRBV7-2 and TRBJ2-1; the D gene is possibly TRBD2 (6 bases). The V gene's germline CDR1 is SGHTA and CDR2 FQGNSA. The V and J ends lost 1 base and 6 bases respectively, with 10 bases between them. This CDR3 has 14 amino acids. The CDR3: CASSLEVTSNEQFF. The CDR3 nucleotides read TGTGCCAGCAGCTTAGAAGTGACTAGCAATGAGCAGTTCTTC.

This sequence joins TRBV7-9 and TRBJ1-5; 8 bases agree with TRBD1. Germline V gene data show CDR1 as SEHNR and CDR2 as FQNEAQ (reference sequence). V gave up 4 bases and J gave up 6 bases; unmatched junction bases: 11. The CDR3 runs 16 residues. The CDR3 loop is CASSSGQGESAQPQHF. The DNA for the CDR3 is TGTGCCAGCAGCTCAGGACAGGGTGAATCAGCTCAGCCCCAGCATTTT.

This chain uses TRBV5-1 with TRBJ2-5, with D possibly TRBD1 on 6 matching bases. The CDR3 has 14 residues. Germline-derived CDR1 and CDR2 are SGHRS and YFSETQ. Trimming cost V 5 bases and J 2 bases, with 13 bases left between them. The CDR3 here is CASSMTGKQETQYF. The CDR3 coding sequence is TGCGCCAGCAGTATGACAGGAAAACAAGAGACCCAGTACTTC. Together with reference TRBV5-1 and TRBJ2-5, the CDR3 gives the full variable domain: KAGVTQTPRYLIKTRGQQVTLSCSPISGHRSVSWYQQTPGQGLQFLFEYFSETQRNKGNFPGRFSGRQFSNSRSEMNVSTLELGDSALYLCASSMTGKQETQYFGPGTRLLVL.

This rearrangement joins TRBV30 to TRBJ1-1; TRBD1 matches 7 bases. The CDR3 is made up of 14 amino acids. Germline V gene lookup returns CDR1 GTSNPN and CDR2 SVGIG (reference sequence). The V segment lost 3 bases and the J segment 2 bases; nucleotides outside the gene matches: 6. Here the CDR3 reads CAWRGDSPNTEAFF. The CDR3 DNA sequence: TGTGCCTGGAGGGGGGACAGTCCTAACACTGAAGCTTTCTTT.

The chain couples TRBV6-5 to TRBJ1-5; TRBD1 matches at 8 bases. The CDR3 is 15 residues long. Germline CDR1 reads MNHEY; CDR2 reads SVGAGI. V gave up 4 bases and J gave up 4 bases; unmatched junction bases: 6. The CDR3 region is CASSSGTGLNQPQHF. The CDR3 nucleotides read TGTGCCAGCAGTTCCGGGACAGGTCTAAATCAGCCCCAGCATTTT.

The rearrangement joins TRBV19 to TRBJ2-3, with TRBD2 as a possible D gene (6 bases). With 7 bases removed from V and 6 bases from J, the gap between germline ends came to 17 bases. Germline-derived CDR1 and CDR2 are LNHDA and SQIVND (reference sequence). This CDR3 spans 14 amino acids. The CDR3 region is CASKEGSGSDTQYF. The CDR3, as DNA: TGTGCCAGTAAGGAGGGTAGTGGGTCCGATACGCAGTATTTT.

This chain uses TRBV15 with TRBJ1-5, with D perhaps matching TRBD1 (5 bases). Deletions cut 7 bases from V and 0 bases from J, with 13 bases between. CDR1 and CDR2 from the germline V gene are LNHNV and YYDKDF (reference sequence). This CDR3 is built from 15 residues. CDR3 residues: CATTQGIDSNQPQHF. The CDR3 region has the DNA TGTGCCACCACCCAGGGAATTGATAGCAATCAGCCCCAGCATTTT.

The J gene is TRBJ2-7, the V gene TRBV19; 9 bases align to TRBD1. The V gene's germline CDR1 is LNHDA and CDR2 SQIVND (reference sequence). The CDR3 has 17 amino acids. V lost 5 bases and J lost 0; bases outside the gene matches: 11. The CDR3 protein is CASSGSTGTGSSYEQYF. The CDR3 coding sequence is TGTGCCAGTAGTGGGTCGACCGGGACAGGGAGCTCCTACGAGCAGTACTTC. The entire variable domain, with the rest obtained from reference TRBV19 and TRBJ2-7, is as follows: DGGITQSPKYLFRKEGQNVTLSCEQNLNHDAMYWYRQDPGQGLRLIYYSQIVNDFQKGDIAEGYSVSREKKESFPLTVTSAQKNPTAFYLCASSGSTGTGSSYEQYFGPGTRLTVT.

The chain joins TRBV5-5 to TRBJ2-7; possibly TRBD1 for D (5 bases). The CDR3 contains 14 residues. CDR1 and CDR2 (germline): SGHKS, YYEKEE (reference sequence). V was trimmed by 4 bases and J by 1 base, leaving 12 bases between them. CDR3 in amino acids: CASSPWGSSYEQYF. The CDR3 nucleotides read TGTGCCAGCAGCCCCTGGGGCAGTTCCTACGAGCAGTACTTC. Complete variable domain (other parts from reference TRBV5-5 and TRBJ2-7): DAGVTQSPTHLIKTRGQQVTLRCSPISGHKSVSWYQQVLGQGPQFIFQYYEKEERGRGNFPDRFSARQFPNYSSELNVNALLLGDSALYLCASSPWGSSYEQYFGPGTRLTVT.

The chain recombines TRBV30 with TRBJ1-2; D is unclear. This CDR3 spans 13 amino acids. V was trimmed by 5 bases and J by 3 bases, leaving 13 bases between them. In germline, CDR1 is GTSNPN, CDR2 SVGIG (reference sequence). The CDR3 region has the DNA TGTGCCTGGGGCCGGGAAGGATACTATGGCTACACCTTC. Its protein product is CAWGREGYYGYTF.